This T cell receptor (beta chain) was found in a study of T cells in Graves' hyperthyroidism and ophthalmopathy. Across the study: Peripheral blood collection took place at initial diagnosis, before any treatment. Study conclusions and caveats: Blood also held most thyroid clonotypes expanded beyond 0.001. Stable hyperthyroidism was told apart from ophthalmopathy by a model built on 13 V-J features.

About this clonotype itself: What it binds is unknown.

Per germline, CDR1 SQVTM and CDR2 ANQGSEA. The CDR3 is 14 residues long. V was clipped by 7 bases and J by 0 bases, with 13 bases between them. Regions amplified from RNA transcripts were the TCR beta CDR3 regions. HTBI primers were used for first-round RT-PCR of the TCR CDR3. In TCRdb, the multiplex PCR reads were re-called with MiXCR into one record per CDR3 protein. The top ten hold roughly 6.9% of the sample, which has fewer than 650,000 distinct CDR3 sequences, more than 13% seen once. Exclusion of a patient resulted from uncontrolled infection, other autoimmune disease, pregnancy or lactation. The sample comprised blood. This receptor was taken from a woman under 30 with Graves' ophthalmopathy. This chain uses TRBV29-1 with TRBJ1-3; D gene unclear. The CDR3 reads CSGSWASSGNTIYF. In nucleotides, the CDR3 is TGCAGCGGGAGTTGGGCCAGCTCTGGAAACACCATATATTTT.